Listed here is a single T cell receptor beta chain. Its cognate antigen is unknown. CDR1 and CDR2 from the germline V gene are MNHEY and SVGEGT. This CDR3 region has 15 residues. Trimming left V 2 bases short and J 1 base short, with 9 bases between. Clinical symptoms, serum thyroxine and TRAb, thyroid ultrasound and orbital computed tomography were used for the diagnoses. What was amplified from RNA transcripts were TCR beta CDR3 regions. HTBI primers were employed in a first-round RT-PCR of the TCR CDR3. TCRdb re-called the multiplex PCR reads through MiXCR, storing one row per CDR3 protein. The sample contains around 690,000 distinct CDR3 sequences, 20% to 25% of which appear only once. These data originate in a study of T cells in Graves' hyperthyroidism and ophthalmopathy. Study outcomes and limitations: Blood also carried most thyroid clonotypes expanded above 0.001. For ophthalmopathy, model prediction preceded onset by a median 6.5 months.

Input material: blood. The clonotype was recovered from a man aged 30 to 39 with Graves' ophthalmopathy. J is TRBJ2-4 and V is TRBV6-2 or TRBV6-3, with D possibly TRBD2 on 6 matching bases. The CDR3, as DNA: TGTGCCAGCAGTTACGGGGGGACGGCCAAAAACATTCAGTACTTC. Residues: CASSYGGTAKNIQYF.